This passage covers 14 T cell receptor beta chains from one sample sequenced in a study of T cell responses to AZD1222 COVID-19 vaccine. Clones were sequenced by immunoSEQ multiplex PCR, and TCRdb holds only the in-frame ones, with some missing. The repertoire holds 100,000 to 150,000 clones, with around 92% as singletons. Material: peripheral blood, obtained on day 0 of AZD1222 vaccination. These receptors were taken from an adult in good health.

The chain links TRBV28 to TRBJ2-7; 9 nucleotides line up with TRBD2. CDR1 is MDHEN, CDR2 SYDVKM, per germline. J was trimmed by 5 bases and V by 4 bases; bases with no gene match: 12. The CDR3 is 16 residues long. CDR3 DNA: TGTGCCAGCAGTTCCCCCGGGACTAGCCCCGTTGACGAGCAGTACTTC. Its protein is CASSSPGTSPVDEQYF. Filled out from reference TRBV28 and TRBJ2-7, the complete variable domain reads DVKVTQSSRYLVKRTGEKVFLECVQDMDHENMFWYRQDPGLGLRLIYFSYDVKMKEKGDIPEGYSVSREKKERFSLILESASTNQTSMYLCASSSPGTSPVDEQYFGPGTRLTVT.

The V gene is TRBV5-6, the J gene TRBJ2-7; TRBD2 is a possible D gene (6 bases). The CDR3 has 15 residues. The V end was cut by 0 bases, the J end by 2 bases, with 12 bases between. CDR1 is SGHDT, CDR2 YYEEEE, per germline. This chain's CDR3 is CASSLVAGRPYEQYF. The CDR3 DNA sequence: TGTGCCAGCAGCTTGGTTGCGGGACGTCCCTACGAGCAGTACTTC.

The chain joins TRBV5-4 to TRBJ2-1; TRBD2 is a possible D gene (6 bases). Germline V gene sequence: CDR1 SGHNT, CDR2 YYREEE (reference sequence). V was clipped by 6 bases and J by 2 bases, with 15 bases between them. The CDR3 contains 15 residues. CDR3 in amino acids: CASTMGGGAYNEQFF. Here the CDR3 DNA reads TGTGCCAGCACCATGGGGGGAGGAGCCTACAATGAGCAGTTCTTC.

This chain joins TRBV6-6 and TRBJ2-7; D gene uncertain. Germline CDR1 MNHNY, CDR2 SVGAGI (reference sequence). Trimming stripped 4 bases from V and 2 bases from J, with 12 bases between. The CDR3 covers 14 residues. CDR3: CASSSSGETYEQYF. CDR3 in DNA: TGTGCCAGCAGTTCCTCAGGTGAGACCTACGAGCAGTACTTC.

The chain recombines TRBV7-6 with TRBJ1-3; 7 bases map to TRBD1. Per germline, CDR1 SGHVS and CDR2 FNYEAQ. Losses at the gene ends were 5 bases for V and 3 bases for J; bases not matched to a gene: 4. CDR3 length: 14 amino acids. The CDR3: CASSQGQFGNTIYF. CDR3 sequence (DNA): TGTGCCAGCAGCCAGGGACAGTTTGGAAACACCATATATTTT. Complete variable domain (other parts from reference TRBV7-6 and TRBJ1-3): GAGVSQSPRYKVTKRGQDVALRCDPISGHVSLYWYRQALGQGPEFLTYFNYEAQQDKSGLPNDRFSAERPEGSISTLTIQRTEQRDSAMYRCASSQGQFGNTIYFGEGSWLTVV.

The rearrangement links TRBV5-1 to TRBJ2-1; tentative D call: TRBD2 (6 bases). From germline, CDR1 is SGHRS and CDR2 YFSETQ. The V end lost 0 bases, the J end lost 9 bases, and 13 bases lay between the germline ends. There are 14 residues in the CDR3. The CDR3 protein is CASSLASWGGEQFF. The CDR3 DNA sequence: TGCGCCAGCAGCTTGGCCTCATGGGGAGGTGAGCAGTTCTTC. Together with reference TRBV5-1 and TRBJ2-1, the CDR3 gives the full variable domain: KAGVTQTPRYLIKTRGQQVTLSCSPISGHRSVSWYQQTPGQGLQFLFEYFSETQRNKGNFPGRFSGRQFSNSRSEMNVSTLELGDSALYLCASSLASWGGEQFFGPGTRLTVL.

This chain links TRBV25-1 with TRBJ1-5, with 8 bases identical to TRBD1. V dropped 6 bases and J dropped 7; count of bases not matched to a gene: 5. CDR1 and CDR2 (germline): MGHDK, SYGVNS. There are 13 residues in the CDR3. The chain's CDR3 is CASRQGAGQPQHF. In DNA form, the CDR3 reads TGTGCCAGCAGGCAGGGGGCAGGGCAGCCCCAGCATTTT.

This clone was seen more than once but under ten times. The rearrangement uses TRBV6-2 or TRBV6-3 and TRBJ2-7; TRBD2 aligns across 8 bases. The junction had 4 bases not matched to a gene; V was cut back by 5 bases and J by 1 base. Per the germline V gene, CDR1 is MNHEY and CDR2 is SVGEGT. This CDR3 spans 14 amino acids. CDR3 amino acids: CASSTGTSSYEQYF. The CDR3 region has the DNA TGTGCCAGCAGTACCGGGACTAGTTCCTACGAGCAGTACTTC.

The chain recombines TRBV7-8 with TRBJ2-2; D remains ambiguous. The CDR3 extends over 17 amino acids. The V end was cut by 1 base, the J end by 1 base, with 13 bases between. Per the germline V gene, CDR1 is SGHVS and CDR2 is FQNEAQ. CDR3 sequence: CASSLVPNKGNTGELFF. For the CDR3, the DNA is TGTGCCAGCAGCTTAGTTCCCAACAAGGGGAACACCGGGGAGCTGTTTTTT.

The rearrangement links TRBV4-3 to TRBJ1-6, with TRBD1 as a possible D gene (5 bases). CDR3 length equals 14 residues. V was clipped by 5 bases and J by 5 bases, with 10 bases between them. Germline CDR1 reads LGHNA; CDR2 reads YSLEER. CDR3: CASSVQGNNSPLHF. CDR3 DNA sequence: TGCGCCAGCAGCGTGCAGGGAAATAATTCACCCCTCCACTTT.

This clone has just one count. The CDR3 loop is CASKLLAGGPYEQYF. CDR3 nucleotides: TGCGCCAGCAAACTACTAGCGGGAGGTCCCTACGAGCAGTACTTC. This chain joins TRBV10-2 and TRBJ2-7, with 12 bases aligning to TRBD2. The CDR3 runs 15 residues. Trimming at V came to 7 bases and at J to 2 bases, leaving 6 bases not matched to a gene. In germline, CDR1 is WSHSY, CDR2 SAAADI.

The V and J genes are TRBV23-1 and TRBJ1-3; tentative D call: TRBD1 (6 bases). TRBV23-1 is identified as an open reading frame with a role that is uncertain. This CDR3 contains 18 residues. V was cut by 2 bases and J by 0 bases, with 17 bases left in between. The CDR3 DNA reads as TGCGCCAGCAGTCAAATCCGGACAGAAAATTACTCTGGAAACACCATATATTTT. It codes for CASSQIRTENYSGNTIYF.

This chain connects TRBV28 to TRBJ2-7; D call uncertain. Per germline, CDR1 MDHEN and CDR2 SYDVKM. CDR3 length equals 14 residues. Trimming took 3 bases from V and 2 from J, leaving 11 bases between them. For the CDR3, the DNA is TGTGCCAGCAGTTTTCCTACACATCCCTACGAGCAGTACTTC. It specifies CASSFPTHPYEQYF.

The CDR3 here is CASSYSLAASYEQYF. The CDR3 region has the DNA TGTGCCAGCAGTTACTCACTAGCGGCATCCTACGAGCAGTACTTC. The gene calls are TRBV6-5 and TRBJ2-7, with TRBD2 matching over 8 bases. V gave up 0 bases and J gave up 1 base; unmatched junction bases: 2. The V gene's germline CDR1 is MNHEY and CDR2 SVGAGI. The CDR3 totals 15 residues.